This TCR beta chain derives from a study of shared clonotypes between healthy human individuals. The authors distributed each subset's genomic DNA evenly over several immunoSEQ plates. Replicate sorted-subset PCRs were loaded with 150 to 200 ng DNA, 31,000 or so T cell genomes. Produced via immunoSEQ multiplex PCR; TCRdb's table is partial and in-frame only. The sample records about 1 million clones, around 74% being singletons. Overall study results and limits: Sampling involved blood alone; tissue repertoires likely differ.

As for this clone: Its antigen is not known. The same CDR3 also results from other DNA sequences found in this sample.

In germline, CDR1 is SQVTM, CDR2 ANQGSEA. This CDR3 has 11 amino acids. The receptor comes from a man between 18 and 29 years old in good health. The sequencing sample was made of memory CD4+ T cells sorted from blood. This sample's subset: CD45RA-negative fraction. V is TRBV29-1 and J is TRBJ2-5, with D perhaps given as TRBD1 or TRBD2 (7 bases each). The DNA end is more similar to TRBJ2-7, so the J call may be wrong. CDR3 in DNA: TGCAGCGTTGTCAGGGGGGGCGAGCAGTACTTC. It yields the protein CSVVRGGEQYF.